This entry describes one TCR beta chain. This clonotype was seen ten or more times. Its recognized antigen is unknown. No much larger clone is present one base from it, and per-base qualities are unavailable. This sample is drawn from a study of tumor and adjacent non-tumor tissue in lung cancer (dated by TCRdb to the late 2010s). Regarding the study in general: By cancer type, the cohort comprised approximately 12 adenocarcinoma patients, a couple of squamous cell carcinoma patients and 1 small cell lung cancer patient. The approximately 15 enrolled patients, of whom around ten were men and 5 were women, were aged about 30 to 80 years and were diagnosed with TNM stage I to III disease. Sequencing generated a total of approximately 130 million productive TCRbeta reads, averaging around 4.3 million reads per sample. About 30 paired specimens, one tumor and one normal lung sample per patient, were profiled by TCRbeta CDR3 sequencing. The study compared bulk TCRbeta repertoires between lung tumor tissue and matched distant non-tumor lung tissue from fewer than 19 lung cancer patients.

RNA was isolated from bulk, unsorted tissue, and RNA quality was assessed with a NanoDrop ND-1000 and an Agilent 2100. Normal lung samples were distant non-tumor tissue taken more than 3 cm from the tumor edge. Newly diagnosed lung cancer patients without prior chemotherapy who had been admitted for thoracic surgery in China between August and November 2014 were enrolled as donors. Anyone who had undergone radiotherapy or chemotherapy before, or who had another cancer at the same time, was left out of the study. Pieces of surgical tissue measuring about 1-2.1 cm3 were kept in RNAlater solution and held at -80 degrees C until needed. Library prep was done by multiplex PCR. The data were produced on an Illumina HiSeq 2500. TCRbeta libraries were constructed through three rounds of nested PCR with primers (Table S4) according to protocols modified from ARM-PCR. PCR products of 200-500 bp were gel-excised and purified with the QIAquick gel extraction kit before sequencing. In the paper's pipeline: Trimmomatic was used to clean the reads, FLASH was used to merge the reads into complete CDR3 sequences, and MiTCR was used to assign the reads to V(D)J germline segments. Clonal diversity was calculated as the inverse Simpson's index using VDJtools. In-frame sequences without a premature stop codon were defined as productive reads. The public sequencing data were trimmed at Q25 with fastp and processed into clonotypes with MiXCR by TCRdb, which kept only in-frame beta chains. Here each entry gathers all rows of one CDR3 protein and keeps the most common genes and DNA. What appears here as the V and J calls and clone size reflects TCRdb's work, not the paper's. The sample data list roughly 43,000 distinct CDR3 sequences, and around three fifths of these were observed just once. The ten most abundant clones make up 45% of the sample.

At the junction V is shortened by 3 bases and J by 6 bases; bases outside the gene matches: 14. CDR1 SQVTM and CDR2 ANQGSEA were looked up in the germline V gene. The CDR3 has 15 amino acids, counting the end cysteine and phenylalanine. Kept here is only the CDR3 DNA, which spans 45 bases and is read in frame from base 1. The research as a whole found: The methods do not name the sequencing platform or mention unique molecular identifiers. The top 100 clones made up a significantly larger cumulative share of the repertoire in normal lung than in tumor tissue. Peripheral blood was not sequenced, so blood TCRbeta repertoires in these lung cancer patients were not examined. Significantly higher TCR diversity (inverse Simpson) was observed in tumor tissue than in normal lung tissue (approximately 440 vs 150, P = 0.0075, Mann-Whitney U test). With only roughly 14 patients in the cohort, the authors noted that larger samples and more detailed clinical data are needed. Younger patients had significantly higher TCR diversity, and higher tumor TCR diversity was associated with shorter overall and disease-free survival.

This chain is built from TRBV29-1 and TRBJ2-7; the central 7 bases match TRBD1. Source material: distant non-tumor lung tissue. This receptor was taken from a man aged 50 or older with non-small cell lung cancer. The CDR3 here reads CSVDGPLQGILEQYF. DNA sequence: TGCAGCGTTGACGGTCCGTTACAGGGGATCCTCGAGCAGTACTTC.